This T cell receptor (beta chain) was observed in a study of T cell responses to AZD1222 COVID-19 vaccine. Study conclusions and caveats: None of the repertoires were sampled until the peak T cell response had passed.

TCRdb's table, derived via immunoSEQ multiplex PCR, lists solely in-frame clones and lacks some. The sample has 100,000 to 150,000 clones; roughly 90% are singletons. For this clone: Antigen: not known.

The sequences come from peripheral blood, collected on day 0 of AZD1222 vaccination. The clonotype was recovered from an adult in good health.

The CDR3 coding sequence is TGTGCCAGCAGTTACTCACCGGCCCAGGGGTGGAGTCGGCTCCACTTT. This sequence encodes CASSYSPAQGWSRLHF. This chain uses TRBV6-5 with TRBJ1-6; D perhaps matches TRBD1 (6 bases). Germline CDR1 is MNHEY and CDR2 is SVGAGI. This CDR3 is 16 amino acids long. V gave up 0 bases and J gave up 16 bases, with 22 bases separating them.